This T cell receptor (beta chain) was obtained from a study of vaccination and CD4 T cells after COVID-19. For the study at large: Recovered patients in the cohort numbered six men and four women, two of them Hispanic. Samples after vaccination came a median approximately 2.5 months past dose two, ranging 14 to 241. Study-wide results and caveats: Within the convalescent patients, a median about 89% of the SARS-CoV-2-reactive clones were ones that appeared only post-vaccination.

An Oncomine TCR Beta short-read assay was used to sequence the DNA from cultured CD4+ T cells. TCRdb ran MiXCR on the PCR reads and lists one entry per CDR3 protein. The sample carries 18,000 or so distinct CDR3 sequences, 40% to 50% recorded once. Comments on this clonotype: Its antigen is unknown.

The treatment was: approximately nine-day PBMC culture with coronavirus spike peptide pools or control peptides (ViraFEST assay). On day 3 and again on day 7, fresh IL-2 medium was used to replace half the medium. Sequences were derived from CD4+ T cells from blood, cultured in vitro, sampled before SARS-CoV-2 vaccination. This TCR was sampled from a human donor who had recovered from COVID-19.

CDR3 in amino acids: CASSGTGLTGELFF. CDR3 in DNA: TGTGCCAGCAGCGGGACAGGTCTCACCGGGGAGCTGTTTTTT. The chain recombines TRBV6-2 or TRBV6-3 with TRBJ2-2; 8 positions match TRBD1. The junction had 4 bases not matched to a gene; V was cut back by 6 bases and J by 4 bases. The CDR3 extends over 14 amino acids. CDR1 is MNHEY and CDR2 is SVGEGT in the germline V gene.